The source of this TCR beta chain is a study of early T cells in non-severe SARS-CoV-2 infection. Per the germline V gene, CDR1 is LGHDT and CDR2 is YNNKEL (reference sequence). CDR3 length equals 14 residues. V was shortened by 4 bases and J by 4 bases, with 14 bases between the two germline ends. Individual cDNA molecules were tagged with unique molecular identifiers, the study reported. MiXCR, applied by TCRdb to the 5' RACE reads, yields one record per CDR3 protein. The data hold tens of thousands of distinct CDR3 sequences, with 8.5% to 10% observed a single time. The source was whole blood, collected at baseline. The chain links TRBV3-1 to TRBJ2-7, with unresolved D. This receptor was obtained from an adult who was a healthcare worker with PCR-confirmed SARS-CoV-2 infection or an uninfected control (not recorded which). DNA of the CDR3: TGTGCCAGCAGCCCAACAGCTTTAAGATACGAGCAGTACTTC. This codes for CASSPTALRYEQYF.